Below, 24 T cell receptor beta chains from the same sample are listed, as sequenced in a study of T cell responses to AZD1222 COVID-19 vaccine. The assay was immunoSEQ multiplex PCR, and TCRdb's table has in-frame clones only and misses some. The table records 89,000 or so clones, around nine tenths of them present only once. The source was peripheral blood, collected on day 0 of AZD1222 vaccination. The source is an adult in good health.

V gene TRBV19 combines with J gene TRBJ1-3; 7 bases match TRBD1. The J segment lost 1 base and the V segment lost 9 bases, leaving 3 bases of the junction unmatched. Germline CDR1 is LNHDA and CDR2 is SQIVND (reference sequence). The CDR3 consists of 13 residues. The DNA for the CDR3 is TGTGCCAGCACCAGGGGGTCTGGAAACACCATATATTTT. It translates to CASTRGSGNTIYF.

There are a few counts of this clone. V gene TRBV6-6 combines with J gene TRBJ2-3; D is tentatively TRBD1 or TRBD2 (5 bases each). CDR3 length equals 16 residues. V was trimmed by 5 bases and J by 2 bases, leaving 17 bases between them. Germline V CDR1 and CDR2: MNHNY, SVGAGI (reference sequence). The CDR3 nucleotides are TGTGCCAGCAGTCACGGGGCTAATCGTGCCACAGATACGCAGTATTTT. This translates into CASSHGANRATDTQYF.

This chain's CDR3 is CASKGQGIYEQYF. CDR3 nucleotides: TGTGCCAGCAAGGGACAGGGTATCTACGAGCAGTACTTC. The chain recombines TRBV2 with TRBJ2-7, with 9 bases lining up with TRBD1. The CDR3 covers 13 residues. Germline V CDR1 and CDR2: SNHLY, FYNNEI. With 7 bases clipped from V and 3 bases from J, the junction kept 4 bases outside the gene matches.

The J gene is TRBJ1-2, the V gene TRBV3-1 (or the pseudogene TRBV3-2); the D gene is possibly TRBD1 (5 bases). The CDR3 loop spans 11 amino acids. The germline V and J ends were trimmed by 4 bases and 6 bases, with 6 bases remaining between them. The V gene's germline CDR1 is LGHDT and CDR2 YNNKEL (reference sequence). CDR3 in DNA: TGTGCCAGCAGCCCAGGGCATGGCTACACCTTC. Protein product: CASSPGHGYTF.

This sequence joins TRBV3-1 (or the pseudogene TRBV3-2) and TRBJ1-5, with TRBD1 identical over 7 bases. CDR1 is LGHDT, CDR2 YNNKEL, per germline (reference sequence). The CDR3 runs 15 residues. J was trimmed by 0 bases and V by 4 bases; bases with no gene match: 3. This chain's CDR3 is CASSPTGNSNQPQHF. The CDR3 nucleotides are TGTGCCAGCAGCCCGACAGGGAATAGCAATCAGCCCCAGCATTTT.

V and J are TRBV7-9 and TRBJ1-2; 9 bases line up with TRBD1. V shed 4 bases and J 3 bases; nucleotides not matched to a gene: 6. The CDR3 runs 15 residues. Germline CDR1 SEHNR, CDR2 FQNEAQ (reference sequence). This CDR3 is CASSSLRDRDYGYTF. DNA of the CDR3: TGTGCCAGCAGCTCGCTCCGGGACAGGGACTATGGCTACACCTTC.

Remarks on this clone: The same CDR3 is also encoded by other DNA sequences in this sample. This chain's CDR3 is CASSQVSNEKLFF. The CDR3 DNA is TGTGCCAGCAGCCAAGTTAGTAATGAAAAACTGTTTTTT. This chain uses TRBV3-1 (or the pseudogene TRBV3-2) with TRBJ1-4; D is ambiguous. The length of the CDR3 is 13 residues. In germline, CDR1 is LGHDT, CDR2 YNNKEL (reference sequence). Trimming took off 1 base at V and 4 bases at J, with 4 bases between the two ends.

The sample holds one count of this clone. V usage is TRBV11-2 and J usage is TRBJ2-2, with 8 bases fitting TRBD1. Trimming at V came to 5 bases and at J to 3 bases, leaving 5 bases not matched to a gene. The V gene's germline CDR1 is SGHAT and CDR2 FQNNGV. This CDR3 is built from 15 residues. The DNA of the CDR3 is TGTGCCAGCAGCGCCCGACAGGGGTACACCGGGGAGCTGTTTTTT. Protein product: CASSARQGYTGELFF.

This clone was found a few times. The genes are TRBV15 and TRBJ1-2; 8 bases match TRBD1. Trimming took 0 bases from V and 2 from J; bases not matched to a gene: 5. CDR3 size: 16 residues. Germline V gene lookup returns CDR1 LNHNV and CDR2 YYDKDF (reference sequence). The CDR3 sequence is CATSRDQTGDNYGYTF. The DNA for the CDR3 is TGTGCCACCAGCAGAGATCAGACAGGGGACAACTATGGCTACACCTTC.

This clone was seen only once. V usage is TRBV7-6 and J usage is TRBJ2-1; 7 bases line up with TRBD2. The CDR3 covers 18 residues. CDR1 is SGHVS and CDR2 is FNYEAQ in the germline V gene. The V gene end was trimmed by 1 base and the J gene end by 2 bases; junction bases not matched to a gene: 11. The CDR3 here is CASSLVFGGGGAYNEQFF. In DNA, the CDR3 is TGTGCCAGCAGCTTAGTTTTTGGTGGGGGAGGGGCCTACAATGAGCAGTTCTTC.

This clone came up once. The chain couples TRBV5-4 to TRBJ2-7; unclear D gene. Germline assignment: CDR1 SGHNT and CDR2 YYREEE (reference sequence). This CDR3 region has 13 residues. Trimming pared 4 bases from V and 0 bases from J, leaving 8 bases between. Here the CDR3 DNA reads TGTGCCAGCAGCCCTATTATCTCCTACGAGCAGTACTTC. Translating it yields CASSPIISYEQYF.

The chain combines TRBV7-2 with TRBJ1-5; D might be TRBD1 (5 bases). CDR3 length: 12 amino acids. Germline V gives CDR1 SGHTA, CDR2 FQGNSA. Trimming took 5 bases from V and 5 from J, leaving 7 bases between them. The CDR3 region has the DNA TGTGCCAGCAGCCGGGGGGATCAGCCCCAGCATTTT. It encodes CASSRGDQPQHF.

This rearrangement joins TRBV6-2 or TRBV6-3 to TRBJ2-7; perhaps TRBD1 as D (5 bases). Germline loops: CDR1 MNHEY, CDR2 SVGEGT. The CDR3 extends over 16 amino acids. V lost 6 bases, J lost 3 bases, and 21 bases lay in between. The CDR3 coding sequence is TGTGCCAGCAGCTTACTTCGGACAACCCGCCTCTACGAGCAGTACTTC. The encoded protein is CASSLLRTTRLYEQYF.

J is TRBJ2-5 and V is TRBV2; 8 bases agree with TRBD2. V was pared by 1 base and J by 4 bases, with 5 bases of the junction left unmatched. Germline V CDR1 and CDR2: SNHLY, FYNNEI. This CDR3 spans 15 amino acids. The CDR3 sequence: CASSEVLGLGETQYF. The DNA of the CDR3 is TGTGCCAGCAGTGAAGTGCTGGGACTAGGAGAGACCCAGTACTTC.

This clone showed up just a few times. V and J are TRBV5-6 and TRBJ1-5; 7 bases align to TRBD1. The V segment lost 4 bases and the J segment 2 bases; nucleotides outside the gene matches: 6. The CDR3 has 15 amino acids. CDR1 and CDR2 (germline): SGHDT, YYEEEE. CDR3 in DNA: TGTGCCAGCAGCGCACAAGGGGGCGGCAATCAGCCCCAGCATTTT. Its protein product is CASSAQGGGNQPQHF.

CDR3 nucleotides: TGCGCCAGCAGCTTGGAAGTCAGGGCTAACCATTCACCCCTCCACTTT. This translates into CASSLEVRANHSPLHF. V is TRBV5-1 and J is TRBJ1-6; the D gene is possibly TRBD1 (5 bases). The CDR3 covers 16 residues. V lost 0 bases to trimming and J lost 8 bases, with 15 bases between them. Germline V CDR1 and CDR2: SGHRS, YFSETQ.

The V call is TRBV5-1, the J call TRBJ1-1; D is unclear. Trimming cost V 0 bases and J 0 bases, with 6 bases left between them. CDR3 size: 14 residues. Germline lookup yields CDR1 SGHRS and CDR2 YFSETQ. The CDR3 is CASSLGGMNTEAFF. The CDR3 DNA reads TGCGCCAGCAGCTTGGGAGGGATGAACACTGAAGCTTTCTTT. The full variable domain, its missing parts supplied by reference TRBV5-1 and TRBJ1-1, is KAGVTQTPRYLIKTRGQQVTLSCSPISGHRSVSWYQQTPGQGLQFLFEYFSETQRNKGNFPGRFSGRQFSNSRSEMNVSTLELGDSALYLCASSLGGMNTEAFFGQGTRLTVV.

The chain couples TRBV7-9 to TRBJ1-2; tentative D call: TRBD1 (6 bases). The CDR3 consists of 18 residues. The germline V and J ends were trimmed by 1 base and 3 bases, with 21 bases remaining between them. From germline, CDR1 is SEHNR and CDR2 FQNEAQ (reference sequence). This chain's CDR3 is CASSLGYRGSSGDYGYTF. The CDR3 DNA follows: TGTGCCAGCAGCTTAGGCTATAGGGGGTCCTCCGGGGACTATGGCTACACCTTC.

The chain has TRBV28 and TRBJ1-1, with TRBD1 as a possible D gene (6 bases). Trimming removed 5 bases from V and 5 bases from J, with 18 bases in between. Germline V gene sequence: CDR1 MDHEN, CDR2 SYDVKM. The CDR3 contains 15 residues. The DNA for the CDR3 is TGTGCCAGCAGTCCCCTGGTGGGGGCTCGGACTGAAGCTTTCTTT. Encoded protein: CASSPLVGARTEAFF.

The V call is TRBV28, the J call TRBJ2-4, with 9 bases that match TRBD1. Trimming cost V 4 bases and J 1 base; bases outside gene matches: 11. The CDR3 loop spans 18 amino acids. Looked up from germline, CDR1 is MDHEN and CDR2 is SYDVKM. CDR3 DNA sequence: TGTGCCAGCAGTTCTTACCGGGGGACAGGGTTTGCCAAAAACATTCAGTACTTC. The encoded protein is CASSSYRGTGFAKNIQYF.

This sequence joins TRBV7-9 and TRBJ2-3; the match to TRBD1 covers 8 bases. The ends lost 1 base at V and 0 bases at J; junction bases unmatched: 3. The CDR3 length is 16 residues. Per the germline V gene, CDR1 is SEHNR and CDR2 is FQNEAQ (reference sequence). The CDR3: CASSLGTGGSTDTQYF. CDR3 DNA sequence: TGTGCCAGCAGCTTAGGCACAGGGGGGAGCACAGATACGCAGTATTTT. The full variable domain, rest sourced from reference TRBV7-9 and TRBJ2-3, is DTGVSQNPRHKITKRGQNVTFRCDPISEHNRLYWYRQTLGQGPEFLTYFQNEAQLEKSRLLSDRFSAERPKGSFSTLEIQRTEQGDSAMYLCASSLGTGGSTDTQYFGPGTRLTVL.

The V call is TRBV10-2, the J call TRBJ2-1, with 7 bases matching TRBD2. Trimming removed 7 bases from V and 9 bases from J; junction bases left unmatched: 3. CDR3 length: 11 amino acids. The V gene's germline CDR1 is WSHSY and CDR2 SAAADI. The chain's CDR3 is CASTRESEQFF. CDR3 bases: TGCGCCAGCACGCGGGAGAGTGAGCAGTTCTTC.

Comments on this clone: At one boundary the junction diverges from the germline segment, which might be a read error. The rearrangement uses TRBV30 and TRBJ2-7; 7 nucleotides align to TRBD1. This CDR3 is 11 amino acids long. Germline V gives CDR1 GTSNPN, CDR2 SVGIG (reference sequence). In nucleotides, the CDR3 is TGTGCCTGGAGTGCCGACAGGGCGTCTCACTTC. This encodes CAWSADRASHF.

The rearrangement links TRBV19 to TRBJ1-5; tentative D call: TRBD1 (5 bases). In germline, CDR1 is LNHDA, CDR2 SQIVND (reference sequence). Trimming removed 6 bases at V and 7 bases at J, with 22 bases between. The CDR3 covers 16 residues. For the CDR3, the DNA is TGTGCCAGTAGCATATCTCAAACCCAGGGAGACCAGCCCCAGCATTTT. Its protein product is CASSISQTQGDQPQHF.